Reported below is one T cell receptor beta chain. The data were taken from a study of blood T cell repertoires in COVID-19. Authors' analysis steps: By means of reference gene primer amplification, nucleated cell counts were estimated. Some clones are missing from TCRdb's copy, which holds only in-frame ones; the method was immunoSEQ multiplex PCR. The V and J calls and clone size were taken over from that table, and D and trimming were inferred from the DNA. The repertoire consists of about 240,000 clones, with more than 85% occurring once and the leading ten covering 3.5% to 5%. Those enrolled, adults aged 18 to 89 years, came from about two dozen US areas. The sequence derives from a woman in her thirties who had recovered from COVID-19. Sequencing was performed on PBMCs or T cells enriched from blood (not recorded which).

The DNA for the CDR3 is TGCGCCAGCAGCTTCTCCCAACTAAGAGGCTACGAGCAGTACTTC. Residues: CASSFSQLRGYEQYF. The genes are TRBV5-1 and TRBJ2-7; D gene ambiguous. The CDR3 is 15 residues long. The V gene lost 2 bases and the J gene lost 3 bases, with 15 bases spanning the gap. CDR1 is SGHRS and CDR2 is YFSETQ in the germline V gene. Supplemented by reference TRBV5-1 and TRBJ2-7, the full variable domain reads KAGVTQTPRYLIKTRGQQVTLSCSPISGHRSVSWYQQTPGQGLQFLFEYFSETQRNKGNFPGRFSGRQFSNSRSEMNVSTLELGDSALYLCASSFSQLRGYEQYFGPGTRLTVT.